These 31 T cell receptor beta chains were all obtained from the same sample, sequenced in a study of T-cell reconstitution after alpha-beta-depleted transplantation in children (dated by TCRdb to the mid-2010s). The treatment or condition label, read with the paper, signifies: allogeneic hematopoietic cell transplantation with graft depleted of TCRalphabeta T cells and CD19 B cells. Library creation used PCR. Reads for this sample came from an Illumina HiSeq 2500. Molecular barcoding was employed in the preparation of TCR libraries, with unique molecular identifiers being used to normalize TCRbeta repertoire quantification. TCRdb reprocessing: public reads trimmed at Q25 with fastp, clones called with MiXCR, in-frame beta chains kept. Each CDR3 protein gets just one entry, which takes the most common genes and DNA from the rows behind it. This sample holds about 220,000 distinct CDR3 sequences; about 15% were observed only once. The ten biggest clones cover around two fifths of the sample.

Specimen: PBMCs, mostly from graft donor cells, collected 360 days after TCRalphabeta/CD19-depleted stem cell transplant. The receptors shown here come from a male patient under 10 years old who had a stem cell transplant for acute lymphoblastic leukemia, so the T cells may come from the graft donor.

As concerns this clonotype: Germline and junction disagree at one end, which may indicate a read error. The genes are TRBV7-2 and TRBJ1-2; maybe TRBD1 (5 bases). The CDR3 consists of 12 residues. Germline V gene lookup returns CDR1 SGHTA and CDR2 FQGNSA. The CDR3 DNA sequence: TGTGCCAGCGGCTTAATCGGGGCTGGCTACACCTTC. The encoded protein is CASGLIGAGYTF.

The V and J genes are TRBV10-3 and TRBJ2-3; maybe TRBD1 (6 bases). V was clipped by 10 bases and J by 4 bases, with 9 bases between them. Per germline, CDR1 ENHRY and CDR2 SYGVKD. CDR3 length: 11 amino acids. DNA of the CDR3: TGTGCCACCCACAGGGCAGATACGCAGTATTTT. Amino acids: CATHRADTQYF.

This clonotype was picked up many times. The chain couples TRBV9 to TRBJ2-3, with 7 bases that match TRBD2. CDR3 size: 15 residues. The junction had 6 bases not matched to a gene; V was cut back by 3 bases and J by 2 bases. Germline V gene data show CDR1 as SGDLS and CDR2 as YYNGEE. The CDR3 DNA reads TGTGCCAGCAGCGCCGTCGGGGGGTCCACAGATACGCAGTATTTT. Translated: CASSAVGGSTDTQYF.

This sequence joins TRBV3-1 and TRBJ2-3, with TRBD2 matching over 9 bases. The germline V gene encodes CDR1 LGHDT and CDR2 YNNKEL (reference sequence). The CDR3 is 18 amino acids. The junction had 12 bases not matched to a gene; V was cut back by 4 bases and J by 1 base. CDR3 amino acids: CASSPRSPPSGGTDTQYF. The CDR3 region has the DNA TGTGCCAGCAGCCCAAGATCCCCCCCTAGCGGGGGCACAGATACGCAGTATTTT.

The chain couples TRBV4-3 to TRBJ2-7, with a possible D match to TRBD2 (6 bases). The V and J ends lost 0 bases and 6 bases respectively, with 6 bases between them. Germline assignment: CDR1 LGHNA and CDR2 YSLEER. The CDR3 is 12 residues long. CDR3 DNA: TGCGCCAGCAGCCAAGACGGGGGCGAGCAGTACTTC. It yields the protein CASSQDGGEQYF.

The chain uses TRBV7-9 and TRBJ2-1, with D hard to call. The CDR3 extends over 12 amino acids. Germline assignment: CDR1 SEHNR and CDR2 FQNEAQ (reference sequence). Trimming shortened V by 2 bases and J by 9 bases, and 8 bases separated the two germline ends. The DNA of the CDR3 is TGTGCCAGCAGCTTAATGTGGGGTGAGCAGTTCTTC. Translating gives CASSLMWGEQFF.

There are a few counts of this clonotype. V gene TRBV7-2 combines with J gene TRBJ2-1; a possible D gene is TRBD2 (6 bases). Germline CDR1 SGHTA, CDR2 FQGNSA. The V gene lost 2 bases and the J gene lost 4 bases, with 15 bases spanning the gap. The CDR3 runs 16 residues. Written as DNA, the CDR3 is TGTGCCAGCAGCTTACAAGGACCGGGACTGTACAATGAGCAGTTCTTC. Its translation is CASSLQGPGLYNEQFF.

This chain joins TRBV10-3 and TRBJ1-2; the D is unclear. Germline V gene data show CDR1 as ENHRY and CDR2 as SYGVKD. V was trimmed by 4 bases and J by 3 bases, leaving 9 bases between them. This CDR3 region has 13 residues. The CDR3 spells CAISGSTDYGYTF. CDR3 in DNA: TGTGCCATCAGTGGGTCGACGGACTATGGCTACACCTTC.

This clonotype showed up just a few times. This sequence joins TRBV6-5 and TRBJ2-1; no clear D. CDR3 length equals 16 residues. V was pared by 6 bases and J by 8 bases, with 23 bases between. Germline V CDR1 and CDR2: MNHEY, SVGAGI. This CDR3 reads CASSSSAAQGSHEQFF. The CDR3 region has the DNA TGTGCCAGCAGCTCCTCGGCCGCGCAAGGCAGTCATGAGCAGTTCTTC.

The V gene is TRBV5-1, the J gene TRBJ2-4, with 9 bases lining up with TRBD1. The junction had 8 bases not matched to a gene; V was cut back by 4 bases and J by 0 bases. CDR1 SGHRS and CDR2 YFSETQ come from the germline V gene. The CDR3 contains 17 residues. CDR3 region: CASSDRTGDLAKNIQYF. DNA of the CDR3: TGCGCCAGCAGCGACCGGACAGGGGATCTAGCCAAAAACATTCAGTACTTC.

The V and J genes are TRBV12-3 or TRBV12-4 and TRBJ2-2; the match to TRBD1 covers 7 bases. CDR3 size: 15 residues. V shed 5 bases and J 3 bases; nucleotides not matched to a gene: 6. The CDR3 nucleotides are TGTGCCAGCAGTACAGGGGATCCGTACACCGGGGAGCTGTTTTTT. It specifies CASSTGDPYTGELFF.

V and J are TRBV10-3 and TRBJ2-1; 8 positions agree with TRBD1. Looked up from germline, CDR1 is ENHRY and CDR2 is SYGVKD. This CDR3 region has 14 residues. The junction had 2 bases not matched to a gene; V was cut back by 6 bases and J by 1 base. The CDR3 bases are TGTGCCATCAGGGGACAGGTATCCTACAATGAGCAGTTCTTC. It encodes CAIRGQVSYNEQFF.

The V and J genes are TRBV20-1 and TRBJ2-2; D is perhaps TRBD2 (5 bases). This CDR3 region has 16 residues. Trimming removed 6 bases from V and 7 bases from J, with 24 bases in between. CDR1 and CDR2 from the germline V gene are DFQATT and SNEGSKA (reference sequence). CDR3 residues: CSAEVARGLNYGELFF. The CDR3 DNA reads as TGCAGTGCGGAAGTTGCTCGAGGGCTTAATTACGGGGAGCTGTTTTTT.

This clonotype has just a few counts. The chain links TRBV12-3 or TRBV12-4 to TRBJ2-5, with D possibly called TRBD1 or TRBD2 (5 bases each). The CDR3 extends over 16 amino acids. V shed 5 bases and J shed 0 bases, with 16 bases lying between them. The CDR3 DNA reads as TGTGCCAGCAGTCCCGGGTATCGGGACGACCAAGAGACCCAGTACTTC. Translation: CASSPGYRDDQETQYF.

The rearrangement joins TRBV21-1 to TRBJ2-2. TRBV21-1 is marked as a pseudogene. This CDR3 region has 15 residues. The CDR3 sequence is CASSKTMQPVGELFF. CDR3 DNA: TGTGCCAGCAGCAAAACGATGCAGCCAGTCGGGGAGCTGTTTTTT.

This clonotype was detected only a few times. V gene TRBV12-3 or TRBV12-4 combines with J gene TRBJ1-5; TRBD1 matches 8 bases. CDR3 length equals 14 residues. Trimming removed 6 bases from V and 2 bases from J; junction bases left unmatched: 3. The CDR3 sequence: CASRGTGGNQPQHF. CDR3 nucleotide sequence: TGTGCCAGCAGGGGGACAGGCGGCAATCAGCCCCAGCATTTT.

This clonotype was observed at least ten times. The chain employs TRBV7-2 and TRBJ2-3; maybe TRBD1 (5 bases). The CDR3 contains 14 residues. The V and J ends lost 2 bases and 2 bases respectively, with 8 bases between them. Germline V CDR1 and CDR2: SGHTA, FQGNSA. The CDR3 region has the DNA TGTGCCAGCAGCTTACAGGGCTCCACAGATACGCAGTATTTT. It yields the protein CASSLQGSTDTQYF.

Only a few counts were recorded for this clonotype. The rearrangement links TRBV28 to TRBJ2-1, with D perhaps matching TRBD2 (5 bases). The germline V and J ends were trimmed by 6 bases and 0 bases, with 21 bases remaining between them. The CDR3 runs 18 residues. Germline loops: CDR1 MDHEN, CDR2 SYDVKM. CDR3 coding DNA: TGTGCCAGCAGACCACCGGGATCACGGTTATTCTCCTACAATGAGCAGTTCTTC. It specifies CASRPPGSRLFSYNEQFF.

The CDR3 protein is CASSPIHVPEGTEAFF. The CDR3 DNA reads as TGTGCCAGCAGTCCCATACACGTTCCGGAGGGCACTGAAGCTTTCTTT. The J gene is TRBJ1-1, the V gene TRBV6-2 or TRBV6-3; D ambiguous. Germline CDR1 is MNHEY and CDR2 is SVGEGT. This CDR3 region has 16 residues. Trimming pared 5 bases from V and 4 bases from J, leaving 20 bases between.

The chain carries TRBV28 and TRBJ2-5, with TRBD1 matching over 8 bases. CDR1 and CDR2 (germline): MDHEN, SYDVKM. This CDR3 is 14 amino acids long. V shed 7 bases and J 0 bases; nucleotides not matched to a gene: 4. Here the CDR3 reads CASNRDRNQETQYF. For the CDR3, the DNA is TGTGCCAGCAACCGGGACAGGAACCAAGAGACCCAGTACTTC.

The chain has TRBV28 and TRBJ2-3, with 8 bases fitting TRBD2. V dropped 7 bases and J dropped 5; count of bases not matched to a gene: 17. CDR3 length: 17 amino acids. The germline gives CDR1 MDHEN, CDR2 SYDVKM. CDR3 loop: CASNSPREGSVLDTQYF. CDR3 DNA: TGTGCCAGCAATAGTCCCCGGGAGGGCTCTGTTCTAGATACGCAGTATTTT.

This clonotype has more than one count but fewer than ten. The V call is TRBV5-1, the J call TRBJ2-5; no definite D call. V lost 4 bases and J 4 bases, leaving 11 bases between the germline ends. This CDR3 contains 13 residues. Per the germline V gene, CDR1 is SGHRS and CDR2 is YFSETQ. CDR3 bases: TGCGCCAGCAGCCCCGATCTTAGAGAGACCCAGTACTTC. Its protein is CASSPDLRETQYF.

The CDR3 DNA reads as TGTGCCAGTACCTCTGGTATTTTCCAGGGGGCTATAGGGGAGCTGTTTTTT. Its translation: CASTSGIFQGAIGELFF. The chain has TRBV19 and TRBJ2-2, with 8 bases lining up with TRBD1. This CDR3 comprises 17 residues. Germline V gene lookup returns CDR1 LNHDA and CDR2 SQIVND (reference sequence). Germline trimming cut 7 bases from V and 8 bases from J; bases unmatched to any gene: 18. The full variable domain, completed using reference TRBV19 and TRBJ2-2, is DGGITQSPKYLFRKEGQNVTLSCEQNLNHDAMYWYRQDPGQGLRLIYYSQIVNDFQKGDIAEGYSVSREKKESFPLTVTSAQKNPTAFYLCASTSGIFQGAIGELFFGEGSRLTVL.

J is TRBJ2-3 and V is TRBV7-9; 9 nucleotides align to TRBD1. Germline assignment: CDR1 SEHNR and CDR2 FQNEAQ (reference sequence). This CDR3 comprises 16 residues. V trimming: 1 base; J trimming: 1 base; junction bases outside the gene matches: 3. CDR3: CASSLGDRGGTDTQYF. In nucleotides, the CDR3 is TGTGCCAGCAGCTTAGGAGACAGGGGGGGCACAGATACGCAGTATTTT.

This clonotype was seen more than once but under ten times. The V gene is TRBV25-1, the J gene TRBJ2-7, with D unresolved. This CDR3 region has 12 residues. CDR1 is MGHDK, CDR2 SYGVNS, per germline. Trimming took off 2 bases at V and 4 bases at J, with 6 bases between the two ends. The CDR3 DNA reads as TGTGCCAGCAGTGAAGTGGGATACGAGCAGTACTTC. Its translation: CASSEVGYEQYF.

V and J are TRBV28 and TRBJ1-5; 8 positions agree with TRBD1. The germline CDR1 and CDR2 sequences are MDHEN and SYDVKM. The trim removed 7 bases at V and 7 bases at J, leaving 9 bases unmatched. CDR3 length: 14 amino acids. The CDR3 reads CASKGQGIGQPQHF. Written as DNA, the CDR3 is TGTGCCAGCAAAGGACAGGGAATTGGACAGCCCCAGCATTTT.

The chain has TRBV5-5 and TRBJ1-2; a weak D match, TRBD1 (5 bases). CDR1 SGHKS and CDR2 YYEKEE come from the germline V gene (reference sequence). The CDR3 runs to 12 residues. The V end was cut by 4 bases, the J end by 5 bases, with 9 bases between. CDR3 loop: CASSAEGYGYTF. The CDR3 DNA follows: TGTGCCAGCAGCGCTGAGGGGTATGGCTACACCTTC.

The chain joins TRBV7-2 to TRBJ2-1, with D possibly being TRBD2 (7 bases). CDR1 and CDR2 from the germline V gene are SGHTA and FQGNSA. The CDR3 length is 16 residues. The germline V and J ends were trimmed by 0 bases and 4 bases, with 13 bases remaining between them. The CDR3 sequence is CASSLAPRGAYNEQFF. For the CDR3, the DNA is TGTGCCAGCAGCTTAGCCCCTCGGGGGGCATACAATGAGCAGTTCTTC. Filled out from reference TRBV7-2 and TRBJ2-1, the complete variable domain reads GAGVSQSPSNKVTEKGKDVELRCDPISGHTALYWYRQSLGQGLEFLIYFQGNSAPDKSGLPSDRFSAERTGGSVSTLTIQRTQQEDSAVYLCASSLAPRGAYNEQFFGPGTRLTVL.

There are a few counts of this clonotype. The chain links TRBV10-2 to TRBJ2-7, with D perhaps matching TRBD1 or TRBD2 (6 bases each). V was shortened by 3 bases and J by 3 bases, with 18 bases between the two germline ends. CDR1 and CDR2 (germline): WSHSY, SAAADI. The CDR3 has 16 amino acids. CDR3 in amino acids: CASSDSRGRRDYEQYF. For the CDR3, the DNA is TGCGCCAGCAGTGATTCCAGGGGCCGGCGGGACTACGAGCAGTACTTC.

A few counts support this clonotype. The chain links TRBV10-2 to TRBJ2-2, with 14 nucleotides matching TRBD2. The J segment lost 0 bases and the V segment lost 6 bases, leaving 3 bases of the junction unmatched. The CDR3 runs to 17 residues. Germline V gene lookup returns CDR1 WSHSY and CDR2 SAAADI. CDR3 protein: CASSGTSGGSNTGELFF. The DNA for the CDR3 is TGCGCCAGCAGCGGGACTAGCGGGGGTTCGAACACCGGGGAGCTGTTTTTT.

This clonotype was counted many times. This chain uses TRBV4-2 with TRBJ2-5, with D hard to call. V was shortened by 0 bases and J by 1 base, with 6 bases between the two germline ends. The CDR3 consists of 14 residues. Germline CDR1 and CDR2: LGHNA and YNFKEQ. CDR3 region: CASSQDLFQETQYF. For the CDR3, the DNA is TGTGCCAGCAGCCAAGATCTCTTCCAAGAGACCCAGTACTTC.